Below, 8 T cell receptor beta chains from the same sample are listed, as sequenced in a study of OX40 agonist ivuxolimab in advanced cancers. The assay was immunoSEQ multiplex PCR, and TCRdb's table has in-frame clones only and misses some. This sample has around 67,000 clones, with about four fifths found just once. Sequences were derived from CD4+ or CD8+ T cells sorted from blood, sampled in a trial of the OX40 agonist ivuxolimab. All receptors come from an adult with an advanced solid tumor such as melanoma, head and neck, liver or kidney cancer.

The V gene is TRBV23-1, the J gene TRBJ1-5; a possible D gene is TRBD1 (6 bases). TRBV23-1 is an ORF; its function is uncertain. V lost 0 bases, J lost 7 bases, and 10 bases lay in between. This CDR3 region has 14 residues. CDR3 DNA sequence: TGCGCCAGCAGTCAATCCAACAGGGTCCAGCCCCAGCATTTT. Amino acids: CASSQSNRVQPQHF.

V gene TRBV5-4 combines with J gene TRBJ1-1; D not resolved. The CDR3 sequence is 15 residues long. Trimming removed 4 bases at V and 7 bases at J, with 20 bases between. Germline V gene lookup returns CDR1 SGHNT and CDR2 YYREEE (reference sequence). The CDR3 sequence is CASSQTRPGRVEAFF. CDR3 in DNA: TGTGCCAGCAGCCAAACTAGACCAGGCCGGGTTGAAGCTTTCTTT.

The genes are TRBV4-1 and TRBJ2-7, with D tentatively TRBD1 (5 bases). CDR1 and CDR2 (germline): MGHRA, YSYEKL. V was trimmed by 4 bases and J by 2 bases, leaving 18 bases between them. This CDR3 region has 16 residues. CDR3 sequence (DNA): TGCGCCAGCAGCCCGGAAGGAACAGGTACAGCCTACGAGCAGTACTTC. This gives the protein CASSPEGTGTAYEQYF.

This CDR3 is CSVVLQGANGYTF. The DNA for the CDR3 is TGCAGCGTTGTACTCCAGGGGGCGAATGGCTACACCTTC. The chain has TRBV29-1 and TRBJ1-2, with 8 bases identical to TRBD1. The V and J ends lost 4 bases and 6 bases, in that order; junction bases with no gene match: 7. CDR3 size: 13 residues. Germline CDR1 reads SQVTM; CDR2 reads ANQGSEA.

There are a few counts of this clone. The chain joins TRBV7-9 to TRBJ2-2; perhaps TRBD1 as D (6 bases). Germline V CDR1 and CDR2: SEHNR, FQNEAQ (reference sequence). Trimming stripped 5 bases from V and 6 bases from J, with 13 bases between. CDR3 length equals 14 residues. The CDR3 reads CASSPYRDPGELFF. CDR3 nucleotide sequence: TGTGCCAGCAGCCCCTACAGGGACCCCGGGGAGCTGTTTTTT.

The chain uses TRBV7-9 and TRBJ1-2; no reliable D call. CDR3 length equals 12 residues. V was shortened by 8 bases and J by 4 bases, with 11 bases between the two germline ends. Germline-derived CDR1 and CDR2 are SEHNR and FQNEAQ (reference sequence). The chain's CDR3 is CASDLPGYGYTF. CDR3 in DNA: TGTGCCAGCGATCTCCCCGGCTATGGCTACACCTTC.

The rearrangement joins TRBV19 to TRBJ2-7, with 10 bases lining up with TRBD1. Per the germline V gene, CDR1 is LNHDA and CDR2 is SQIVND (reference sequence). The CDR3 consists of 15 residues. Trimming removed 3 bases from V and 2 bases from J; junction bases left unmatched: 4. CDR3 amino acids: CASSIGDRGPYEQYF. In DNA form, the CDR3 reads TGTGCCAGTAGTATCGGGGACAGGGGACCCTACGAGCAGTACTTC.

This chain links TRBV30 with TRBJ2-2, with D uncertain. The CDR3 is 14 amino acids. Germline V lookup: CDR1 GTSNPN, CDR2 SVGIG (reference sequence). V shed 4 bases and J shed 5 bases, with 14 bases lying between them. This chain's CDR3 is CAWKRPSKTGELFF. The CDR3 region has the DNA TGTGCCTGGAAACGTCCTAGTAAGACCGGGGAGCTGTTTTTT.